A selection of T cell receptor beta chains follows, all from one sample in a study of identical twins. A single record per CDR3 protein comes from TCRdb applying MiXCR to the 5' RACE reads. The sample consists of some 600,000 distinct CDR3 sequences, 7% to 7.5% of them appearing once. These data were also filed under a second study, of yellow fever vaccine responses in identical twins.

Sequences were obtained from PBMCs. The receptors were gathered from a woman aged 18-29 years in good health. The CDR3 runs from the conserved cysteine through the conserved F or W. Fields, in order: CDR3 protein, CDR3 DNA, J gene, clone size, D gene, V gene. D genes are given only for firm matches. The size entry is marked missing in some rows and otherwise reads once, few, many or a size class.

CDR3aa: CATSWEGVSGANVLTF; CDR3nt: TGTGCCACCAGTTGGGAGGGGGTCTCTGGGGCCAACGTCCTGACTTTC; j_gene: TRBJ2-6; abundance: few; d_gene: NA; v_gene: TRBV10-3
CDR3aa: CASSSPLNGLANSYEQYF; CDR3nt: TGTGCCAGCAGCTCCCCATTGAACGGACTAGCGAACTCCTACGAGCAGTACTTC; j_gene: TRBJ2-7; abundance: few; d_gene: TRBD2; v_gene: TRBV11-1
CDR3aa: CATSDRTQGLSDTQYF; CDR3nt: TGTGCCACCAGTGATCGGACCCAGGGGTTGTCAGATACGCAGTATTTT; j_gene: TRBJ2-3; abundance: NA; d_gene: NA; v_gene: TRBV24-1
CDR3aa: CASSGVQASPLHF; CDR3nt: TGTGCCAGCTCGGGGGTCCAGGCCTCACCCCTCCACTTT; j_gene: TRBJ1-6; abundance: NA; d_gene: NA; v_gene: TRBV2
CDR3aa: CSVEEGYRGETQYF; CDR3nt: TGCAGCGTTGAAGAAGGGTACAGGGGGGAGACCCAGTACTTC; j_gene: TRBJ2-5; abundance: NA; d_gene: TRBD1; v_gene: TRBV29-1
CDR3aa: CASSSGTGLVYEQFF; CDR3nt: TGTGCCAGCAGCTCCGGGACAGGGTTGGTTTATGAGCAGTTCTTC; j_gene: TRBJ2-1; abundance: few; d_gene: TRBD1; v_gene: TRBV7-6
CDR3aa: CASSPGTDRVNEQFF; CDR3nt: TGTGCCAGCAGCCCCGGGACGGATCGGGTCAATGAGCAGTTCTTC; j_gene: TRBJ2-1; abundance: many; d_gene: NA; v_gene: TRBV7-9
CDR3aa: CASSLSGQHPSGNTIYF; CDR3nt: TGCGCCAGCAGCTTGTCCGGCCAGCATCCCTCTGGAAACACCATATATTTT; j_gene: TRBJ1-3; abundance: many; d_gene: NA; v_gene: TRBV5-1
CDR3aa: CAISEGPGGVNEQFF; CDR3nt: TGTGCCATCAGTGAGGGACCGGGGGGAGTCAATGAGCAGTTCTTC; j_gene: TRBJ2-1; abundance: NA; d_gene: TRBD2; v_gene: TRBV10-3
CDR3aa: CATRPQDGNTGELFF; CDR3nt: TGTGCCACCAGACCCCAGGACGGGAACACCGGGGAGCTGTTTTTT; j_gene: TRBJ2-2; abundance: many; d_gene: NA; v_gene: TRBV24-1
CDR3aa: CASSLGRTGPRETQYF; CDR3nt: TGTGCCAGCAGCTTGGGAAGGACAGGCCCCCGGGAGACCCAGTACTTC; j_gene: TRBJ2-5; abundance: NA; d_gene: TRBD1; v_gene: TRBV7-9
CDR3aa: CASSFIRIQETQYF; CDR3nt: TGTGCCAGCAGTTTTATCCGGATCCAAGAGACCCAGTACTTC; j_gene: TRBJ2-5; abundance: few; d_gene: NA; v_gene: TRBV12-3/TRBV12-4
CDR3aa: CASSLGTSGNEQYF; CDR3nt: TGTGCCAGCAGTTTAGGGACTAGCGGGAACGAGCAGTACTTC; j_gene: TRBJ2-7; abundance: many; d_gene: TRBD2; v_gene: TRBV6-5
CDR3aa: CASTDGTGRSYNEQFF; CDR3nt: TGTGCCAGCACGGATGGGACGGGGAGGTCCTACAATGAGCAGTTCTTC; j_gene: TRBJ2-1; abundance: many; d_gene: NA; v_gene: TRBV2
CDR3aa: CASSLLAGGSEQYF; CDR3nt: TGTGCCAGCAGCTTACTAGCGGGAGGATCCGAGCAGTACTTC; j_gene: TRBJ2-7; abundance: few; d_gene: TRBD2; v_gene: TRBV7-2
CDR3aa: CASSLPANTEAFF; CDR3nt: TGTGCCAGCAGCTTGCCGGCGAACACTGAAGCTTTCTTT; j_gene: TRBJ1-1; abundance: few; d_gene: NA; v_gene: TRBV5-6
CDR3aa: CATSLGQVFTEAFF; CDR3nt: TGTGCCACCAGTTTGGGACAGGTTTTCACTGAAGCTTTCTTT; j_gene: TRBJ1-1; abundance: NA; d_gene: TRBD1; v_gene: TRBV15
CDR3aa: CASQGQGTEAFF; CDR3nt: TGTGCCAGCCAAGGCCAGGGGACTGAAGCTTTCTTT; j_gene: TRBJ1-1; abundance: many; d_gene: NA; v_gene: TRBV12-3/TRBV12-4
CDR3aa: CASSRNQGVEAFF; CDR3nt: TGTGCCAGCAGCCGTAACCAGGGAGTTGAAGCTTTCTTT; j_gene: TRBJ1-1; abundance: few; d_gene: NA; v_gene: TRBV12-3/TRBV12-4
CDR3aa: CASRLRGDEQFF; CDR3nt: TGTGCCAGCAGGCTCAGGGGGGATGAGCAGTTCTTC; j_gene: TRBJ2-1; abundance: many; d_gene: NA; v_gene: TRBV12-3/TRBV12-4
CDR3aa: CASRQEVVPSTDTQYF; CDR3nt: TGTGCCAGCCGCCAAGAGGTAGTGCCCAGCACAGATACGCAGTATTTT; j_gene: TRBJ2-3; abundance: few; d_gene: NA; v_gene: TRBV12-3/TRBV12-4
CDR3aa: CASSSRSEPFF; CDR3nt: TGTGCCAGCAGCTCCCGGAGTGAGCCGTTCTTC; j_gene: TRBJ2-1; abundance: few; d_gene: NA; v_gene: TRBV7-2
CDR3aa: CASSATRGAQETQYF; CDR3nt: TGTGCCAGCAGCGCCACGAGGGGGGCGCAAGAGACCCAGTACTTC; j_gene: TRBJ2-5; abundance: few; d_gene: NA; v_gene: TRBV2
CDR3aa: CASSFGQGTEAFF; CDR3nt: TGCGCCAGCAGCTTTGGCCAGGGGACTGAAGCTTTCTTT; j_gene: TRBJ1-1; abundance: NA; d_gene: NA; v_gene: TRBV5-1
CDR3aa: CAISEILGAGGPSSYEQYF; CDR3nt: TGTGCCATCAGTGAGATCTTAGGAGCGGGAGGACCCAGCTCCTACGAGCAGTACTTC; j_gene: TRBJ2-7; abundance: many; d_gene: TRBD2; v_gene: TRBV10-3
CDR3aa: CASSQAGRQRGTDTQYF; CDR3nt: TGCGCCAGCAGCCAAGCGGGCCGTCAGAGGGGCACAGATACGCAGTATTTT; j_gene: TRBJ2-3; abundance: many; d_gene: NA; v_gene: TRBV4-1
CDR3aa: CSARGAFRTVAQETQYF; CDR3nt: TGCAGTGCTAGAGGCGCCTTTCGGACAGTGGCCCAAGAGACCCAGTACTTC; j_gene: TRBJ2-5; abundance: NA; d_gene: NA; v_gene: TRBV20-1
CDR3aa: CSARQLSGTEAFF; CDR3nt: TGCAGTGCCCGACAGCTATCCGGGACTGAAGCTTTCTTT; j_gene: TRBJ1-1; abundance: few; d_gene: NA; v_gene: TRBV20-1